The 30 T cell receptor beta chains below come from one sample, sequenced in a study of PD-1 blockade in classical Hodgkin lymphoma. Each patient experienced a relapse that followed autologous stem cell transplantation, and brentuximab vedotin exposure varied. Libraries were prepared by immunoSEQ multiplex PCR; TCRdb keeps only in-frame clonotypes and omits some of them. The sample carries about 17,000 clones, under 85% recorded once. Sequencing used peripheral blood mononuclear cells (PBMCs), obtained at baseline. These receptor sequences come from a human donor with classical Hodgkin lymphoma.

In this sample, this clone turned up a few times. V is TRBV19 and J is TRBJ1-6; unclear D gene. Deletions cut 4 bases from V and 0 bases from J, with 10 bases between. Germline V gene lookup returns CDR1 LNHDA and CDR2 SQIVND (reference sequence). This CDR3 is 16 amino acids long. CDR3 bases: TGTGCCAGTAGTAGTAGTTCAAGCTCCTATAATTCACCCCTCCACTTT. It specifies CASSSSSSSYNSPLHF.

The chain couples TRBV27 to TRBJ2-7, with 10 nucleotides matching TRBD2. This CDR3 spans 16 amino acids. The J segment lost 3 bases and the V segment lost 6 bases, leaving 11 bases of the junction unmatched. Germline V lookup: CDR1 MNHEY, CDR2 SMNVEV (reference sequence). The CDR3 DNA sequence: TGTGCCAGCAGGGTAGCGGGGGGTGCTTGGGGCTACGAGCAGTACTTC. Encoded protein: CASRVAGGAWGYEQYF.

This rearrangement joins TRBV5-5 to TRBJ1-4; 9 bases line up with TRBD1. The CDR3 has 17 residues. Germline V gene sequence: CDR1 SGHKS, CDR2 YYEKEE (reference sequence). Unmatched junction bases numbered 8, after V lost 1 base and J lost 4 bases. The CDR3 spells CASSLRQGVEVNEKLFF. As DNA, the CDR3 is TGTGCCAGCAGCTTGCGACAGGGGGTAGAGGTTAATGAAAAACTGTTTTTT. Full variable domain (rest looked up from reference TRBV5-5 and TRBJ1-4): DAGVTQSPTHLIKTRGQQVTLRCSPISGHKSVSWYQQVLGQGPQFIFQYYEKEERGRGNFPDRFSARQFPNYSSELNVNALLLGDSALYLCASSLRQGVEVNEKLFFGSGTQLSVL.

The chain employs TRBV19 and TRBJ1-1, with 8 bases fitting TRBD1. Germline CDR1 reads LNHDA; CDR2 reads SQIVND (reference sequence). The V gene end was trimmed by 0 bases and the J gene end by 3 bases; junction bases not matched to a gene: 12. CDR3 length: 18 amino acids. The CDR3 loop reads CASSIDPRAGGRYTEAFF. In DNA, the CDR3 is TGTGCCAGTAGTATAGACCCCCGCGCAGGGGGCAGGTACACTGAAGCTTTCTTT.

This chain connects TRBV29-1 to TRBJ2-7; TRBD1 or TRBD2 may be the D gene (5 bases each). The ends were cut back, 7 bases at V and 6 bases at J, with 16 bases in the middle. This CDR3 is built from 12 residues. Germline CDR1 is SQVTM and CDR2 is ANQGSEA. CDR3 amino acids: CSASTIGAEQYF. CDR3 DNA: TGCAGCGCTTCGACTATTGGGGCCGAGCAGTACTTC.

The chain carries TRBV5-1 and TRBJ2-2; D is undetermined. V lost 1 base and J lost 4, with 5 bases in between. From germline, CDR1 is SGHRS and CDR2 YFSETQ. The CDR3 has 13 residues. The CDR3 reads CASSLFLTGELFF. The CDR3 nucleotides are TGCGCCAGCAGCTTGTTCCTCACCGGGGAGCTGTTTTTT.

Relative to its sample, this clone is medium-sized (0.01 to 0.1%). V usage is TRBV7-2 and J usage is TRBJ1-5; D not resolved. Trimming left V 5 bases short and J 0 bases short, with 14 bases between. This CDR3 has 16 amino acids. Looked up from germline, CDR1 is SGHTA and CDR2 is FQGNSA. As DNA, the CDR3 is TGTGCCAGCAGCCTCCACGCGGGGAATAGCAATCAGCCCCAGCATTTT. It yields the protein CASSLHAGNSNQPQHF.

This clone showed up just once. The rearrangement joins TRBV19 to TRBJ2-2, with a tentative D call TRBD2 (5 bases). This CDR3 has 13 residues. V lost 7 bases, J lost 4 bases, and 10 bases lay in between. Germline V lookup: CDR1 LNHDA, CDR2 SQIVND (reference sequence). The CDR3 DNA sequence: TGTGCCAGTACGGGCGCGGGCACCGGGGAGCTGTTTTTT. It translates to CASTGAGTGELFF. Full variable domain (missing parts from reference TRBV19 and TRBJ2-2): DGGITQSPKYLFRKEGQNVTLSCEQNLNHDAMYWYRQDPGQGLRLIYYSQIVNDFQKGDIAEGYSVSREKKESFPLTVTSAQKNPTAFYLCASTGAGTGELFFGEGSRLTVL.

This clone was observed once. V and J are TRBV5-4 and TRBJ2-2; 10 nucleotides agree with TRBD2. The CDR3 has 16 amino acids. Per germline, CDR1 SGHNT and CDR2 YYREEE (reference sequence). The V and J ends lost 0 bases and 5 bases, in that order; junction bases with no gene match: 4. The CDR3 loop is CASSLGPGLATGELFF. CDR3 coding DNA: TGTGCCAGCAGCTTGGGCCCGGGACTAGCGACCGGGGAGCTGTTTTTT.

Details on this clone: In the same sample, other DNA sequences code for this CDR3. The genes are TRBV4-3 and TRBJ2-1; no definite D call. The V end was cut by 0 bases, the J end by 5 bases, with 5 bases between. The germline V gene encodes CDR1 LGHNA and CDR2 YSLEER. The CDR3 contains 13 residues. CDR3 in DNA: TGCGCCAGCAGCCAAGAAACTGACAATGAGCAGTTCTTC. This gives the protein CASSQETDNEQFF.

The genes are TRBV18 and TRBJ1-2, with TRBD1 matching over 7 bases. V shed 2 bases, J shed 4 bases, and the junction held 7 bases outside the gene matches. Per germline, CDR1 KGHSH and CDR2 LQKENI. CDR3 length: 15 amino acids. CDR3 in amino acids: CASSPGTELIYGYTF. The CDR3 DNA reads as TGTGCCAGCTCACCAGGGACAGAGCTTATCTATGGCTACACCTTC.

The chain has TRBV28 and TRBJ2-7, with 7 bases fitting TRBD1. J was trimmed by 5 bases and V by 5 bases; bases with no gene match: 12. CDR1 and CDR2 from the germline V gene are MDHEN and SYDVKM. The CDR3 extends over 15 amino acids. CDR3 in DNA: TGTGCCAGCAGTGAACCACAGGGGATCCCCCACGAGCAGTACTTC. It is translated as CASSEPQGIPHEQYF.

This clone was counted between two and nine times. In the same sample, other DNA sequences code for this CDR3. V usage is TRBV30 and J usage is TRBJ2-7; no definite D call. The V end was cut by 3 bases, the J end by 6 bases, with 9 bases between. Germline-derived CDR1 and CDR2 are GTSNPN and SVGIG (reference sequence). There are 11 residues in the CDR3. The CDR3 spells CAWRLMGEQYF. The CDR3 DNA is TGTGCCTGGAGGCTTATGGGCGAGCAGTACTTC. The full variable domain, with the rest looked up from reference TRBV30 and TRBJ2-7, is SQTIHQWPATLVQPVGSPLSLECTVEGTSNPNLYWYRQAAGRGLQLLFYSVGIGQISSEVPQNLSASRPQDRQFILSSKKLLLSDSGFYLCAWRLMGEQYFGPGTRLTVT.

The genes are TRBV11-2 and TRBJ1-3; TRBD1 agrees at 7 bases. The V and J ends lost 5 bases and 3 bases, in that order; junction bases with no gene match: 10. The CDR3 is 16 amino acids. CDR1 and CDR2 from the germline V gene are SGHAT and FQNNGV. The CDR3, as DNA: TGTGCCAGCAGCCCACGGACAGGTTTTCGTGGAAACACCATATATTTT. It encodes CASSPRTGFRGNTIYF.

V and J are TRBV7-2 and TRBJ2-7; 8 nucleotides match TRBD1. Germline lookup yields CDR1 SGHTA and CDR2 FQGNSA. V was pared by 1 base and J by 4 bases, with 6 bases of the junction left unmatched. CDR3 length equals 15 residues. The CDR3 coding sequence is TGTGCCAGCAGCTTAGTCCCCGGGACAGGTTACGAGCAGTACTTC. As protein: CASSLVPGTGYEQYF. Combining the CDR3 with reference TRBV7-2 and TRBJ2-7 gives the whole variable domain GAGVSQSPSNKVTEKGKDVELRCDPISGHTALYWYRQSLGQGLEFLIYFQGNSAPDKSGLPSDRFSAERTGGSVSTLTIQRTQQEDSAVYLCASSLVPGTGYEQYFGPGTRLTVT.

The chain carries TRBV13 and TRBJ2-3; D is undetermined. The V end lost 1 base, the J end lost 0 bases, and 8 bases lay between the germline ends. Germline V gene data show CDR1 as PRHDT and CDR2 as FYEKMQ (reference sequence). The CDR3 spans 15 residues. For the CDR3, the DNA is TGTGCCAGCAGCTTAGCCCCTCAAAGCACAGATACGCAGTATTTT. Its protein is CASSLAPQSTDTQYF. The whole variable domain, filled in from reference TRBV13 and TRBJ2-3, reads AAGVIQSPRHLIKEKRETATLKCYPIPRHDTVYWYQQGPGQDPQFLISFYEKMQSDKGSIPDRFSAQQFSDYHSELNMSSLELGDSALYFCASSLAPQSTDTQYFGPGTRLTVL.

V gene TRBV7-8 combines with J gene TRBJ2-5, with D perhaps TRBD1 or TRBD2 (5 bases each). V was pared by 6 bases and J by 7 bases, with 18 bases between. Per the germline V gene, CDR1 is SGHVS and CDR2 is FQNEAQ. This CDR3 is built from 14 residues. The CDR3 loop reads CASRSTGAVGTQYF. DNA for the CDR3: TGTGCCAGCAGGTCAACCGGGGCGGTCGGGACCCAGTACTTC.

The CDR3 is CASSRGGGPYNEQFF. CDR3 in DNA: TGTGCCAGCAGTCGGGGTGGCGGTCCCTACAATGAGCAGTTCTTC. The V and J genes are TRBV2 and TRBJ2-1, with D perhaps matching TRBD2 (5 bases). This CDR3 has 15 residues. Germline-derived CDR1 and CDR2 are SNHLY and FYNNEI. Trimming removed 5 bases from V and 2 bases from J, with 13 bases in between. Together with reference TRBV2 and TRBJ2-1, the CDR3 gives the full variable domain: EPEVTQTPSHQVTQMGQEVILRCVPISNHLYFYWYRQILGQKVEFLVSFYNNEISEKSEIFDDQFSVERPDGSNFTLKIRSTKLEDSAMYFCASSRGGGPYNEQFFGPGTRLTVL.

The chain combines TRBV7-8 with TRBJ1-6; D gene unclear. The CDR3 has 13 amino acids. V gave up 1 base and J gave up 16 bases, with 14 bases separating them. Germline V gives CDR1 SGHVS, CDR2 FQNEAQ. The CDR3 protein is CASSLVSAADLHF. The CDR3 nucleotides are TGTGCCAGCAGCTTAGTCTCCGCAGCCGATCTCCACTTT.

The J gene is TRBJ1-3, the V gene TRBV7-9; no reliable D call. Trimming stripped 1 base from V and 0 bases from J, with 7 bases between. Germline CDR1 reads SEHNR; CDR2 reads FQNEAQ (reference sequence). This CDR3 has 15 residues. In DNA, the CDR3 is TGTGCCAGCAGCTTAGTGGCAGTCTCTGGAAACACCATATATTTT. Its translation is CASSLVAVSGNTIYF.

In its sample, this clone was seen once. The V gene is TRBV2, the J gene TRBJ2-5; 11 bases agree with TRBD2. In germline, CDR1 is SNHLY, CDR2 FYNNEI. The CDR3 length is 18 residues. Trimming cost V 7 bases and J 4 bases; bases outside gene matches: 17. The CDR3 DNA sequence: TGTGCCAGCACTACCCTAATGGGGCTAGCGGGGGGAATAGAGACCCAGTACTTC. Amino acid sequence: CASTTLMGLAGGIETQYF. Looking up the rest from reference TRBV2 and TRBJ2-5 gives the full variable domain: EPEVTQTPSHQVTQMGQEVILRCVPISNHLYFYWYRQILGQKVEFLVSFYNNEISEKSEIFDDQFSVERPDGSNFTLKIRSTKLEDSAMYFCASTTLMGLAGGIETQYFGPGTRLLVL.

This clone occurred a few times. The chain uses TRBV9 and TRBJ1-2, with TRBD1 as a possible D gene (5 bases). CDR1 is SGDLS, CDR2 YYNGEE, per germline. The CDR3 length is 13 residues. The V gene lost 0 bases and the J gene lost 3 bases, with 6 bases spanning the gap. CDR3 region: CASSVEQDYGYTF. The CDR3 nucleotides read TGTGCCAGCAGCGTAGAACAGGACTATGGCTACACCTTC.

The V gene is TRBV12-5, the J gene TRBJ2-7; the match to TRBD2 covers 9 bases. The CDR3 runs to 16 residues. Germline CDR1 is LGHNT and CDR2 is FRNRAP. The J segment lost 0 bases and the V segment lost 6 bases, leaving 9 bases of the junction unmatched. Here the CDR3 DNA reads TGTGCTAGTGGAACCGGGACTAGCTGGAGCTCCTACGAGCAGTACTTC. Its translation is CASGTGTSWSSYEQYF.

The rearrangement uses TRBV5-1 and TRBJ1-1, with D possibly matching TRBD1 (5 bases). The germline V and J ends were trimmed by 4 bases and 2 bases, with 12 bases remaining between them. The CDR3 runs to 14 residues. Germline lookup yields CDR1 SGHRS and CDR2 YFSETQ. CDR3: CASSRVTANTEAFF. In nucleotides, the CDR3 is TGCGCCAGCAGCCGCGTGACAGCAAACACTGAAGCTTTCTTT. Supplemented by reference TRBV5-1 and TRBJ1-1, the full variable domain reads KAGVTQTPRYLIKTRGQQVTLSCSPISGHRSVSWYQQTPGQGLQFLFEYFSETQRNKGNFPGRFSGRQFSNSRSEMNVSTLELGDSALYLCASSRVTANTEAFFGQGTRLTVV.

The CDR3 DNA is TGTGCCTGGAGCCTAGGACAGGGGCCTAATTCACCCCTCCACTTT. Translated: CAWSLGQGPNSPLHF. The genes are TRBV30 and TRBJ1-6; 9 bases line up with TRBD1. From germline, CDR1 is GTSNPN and CDR2 SVGIG (reference sequence). The ends lost 3 bases at V and 6 bases at J; junction bases unmatched: 6. The CDR3 is 15 amino acids. Based on the CDR3 plus reference TRBV30 and TRBJ1-6, the full variable domain is SQTIHQWPATLVQPVGSPLSLECTVEGTSNPNLYWYRQAAGRGLQLLFYSVGIGQISSEVPQNLSASRPQDRQFILSSKKLLLSDSGFYLCAWSLGQGPNSPLHFGNGTRLTVT.

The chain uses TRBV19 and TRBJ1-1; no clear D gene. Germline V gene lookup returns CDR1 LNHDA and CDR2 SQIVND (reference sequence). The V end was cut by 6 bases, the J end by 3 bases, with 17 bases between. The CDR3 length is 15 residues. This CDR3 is CASSIAFAWDTEAFF. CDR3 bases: TGTGCCAGTAGCATCGCCTTCGCGTGGGACACTGAAGCTTTCTTT. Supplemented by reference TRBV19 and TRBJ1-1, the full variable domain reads DGGITQSPKYLFRKEGQNVTLSCEQNLNHDAMYWYRQDPGQGLRLIYYSQIVNDFQKGDIAEGYSVSREKKESFPLTVTSAQKNPTAFYLCASSIAFAWDTEAFFGQGTRLTVV.

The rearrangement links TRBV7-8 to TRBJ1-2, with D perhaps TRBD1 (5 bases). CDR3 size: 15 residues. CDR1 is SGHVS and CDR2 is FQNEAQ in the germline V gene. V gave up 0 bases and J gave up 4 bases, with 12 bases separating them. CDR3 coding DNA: TGTGCCAGCAGCTTAGCTGCAGGGCGAAGCTATGGCTACACCTTC. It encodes CASSLAAGRSYGYTF.

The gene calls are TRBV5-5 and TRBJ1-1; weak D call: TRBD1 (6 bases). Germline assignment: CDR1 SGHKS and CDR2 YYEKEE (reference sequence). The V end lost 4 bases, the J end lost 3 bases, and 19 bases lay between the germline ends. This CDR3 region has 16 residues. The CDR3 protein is CASSPLRTWGHTEAFF. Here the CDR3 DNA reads TGTGCCAGCAGCCCCTTACGGACGTGGGGGCACACTGAAGCTTTCTTT. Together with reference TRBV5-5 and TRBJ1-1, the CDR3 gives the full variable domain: DAGVTQSPTHLIKTRGQQVTLRCSPISGHKSVSWYQQVLGQGPQFIFQYYEKEERGRGNFPDRFSARQFPNYSSELNVNALLLGDSALYLCASSPLRTWGHTEAFFGQGTRLTVV.

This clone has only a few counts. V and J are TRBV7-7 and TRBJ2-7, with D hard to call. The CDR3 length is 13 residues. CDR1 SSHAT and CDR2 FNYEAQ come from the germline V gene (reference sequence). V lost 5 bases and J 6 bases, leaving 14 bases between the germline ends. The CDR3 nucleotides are TGTGCCAGCAGCCTCAACCAAGCCGCCGAGCAGTACTTC. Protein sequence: CASSLNQAAEQYF.

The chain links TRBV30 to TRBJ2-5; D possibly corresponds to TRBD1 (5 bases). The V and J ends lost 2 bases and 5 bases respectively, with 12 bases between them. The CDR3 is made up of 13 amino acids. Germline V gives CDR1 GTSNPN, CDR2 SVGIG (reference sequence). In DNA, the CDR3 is TGTGCCTGGAGTCGATCAGGGTTGGAGACCCAGTACTTC. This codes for CAWSRSGLETQYF.